This is a list of T cell receptor beta chains from one sample in a study of T cell changes during pregnancy in multiple sclerosis. Sequencing was performed with immunoSEQ multiplex PCR; in TCRdb, only in-frame clones are kept and a portion is missing. Among about 70,000 clones listed, around 90% were seen once. This specimen was CD4+ T cells from peripheral blood mononuclear cells, taken after pregnancy. Every receptor here comes from a female donor with multiple sclerosis, enrolled in a pregnancy study. Both conserved end residues are part of each CDR3. The order of the fields is J gene, D gene, clone size, CDR3 length, V gene, CDR3 DNA, CDR3 protein. A D gene is named only where the DNA matches it firmly. A clone size is listed for some rows: how often the clone was seen (once, few, many), or a class if it is expanded.

j_call: TRBJ1-5; d_call: TRBD1; clone_size: NA; cdr3_length: 17; v_call: TRBV28; cdr3_nt: TGTGCCAGCAGACCCCCCCGTAGGACAGGGGTGGGTCAGCCCCAGCATTTT; cdr3_aa: CASRPPRRTGVGQPQHF
j_call: TRBJ1-1; d_call: NA; clone_size: NA; cdr3_length: 13; v_call: TRBV5-1; cdr3_nt: TGCGCCAGCAGCCCCGACACACTCACTGAAGCTTTCTTT; cdr3_aa: CASSPDTLTEAFF
j_call: TRBJ1-3; d_call: NA; clone_size: NA; cdr3_length: 13; v_call: TRBV30; cdr3_nt: TGTGCCTGGAGTGTACTGTCTGGAAACACCATATATTTT; cdr3_aa: CAWSVLSGNTIYF
j_call: TRBJ1-1; d_call: NA; clone_size: NA; cdr3_length: 12; v_call: TRBV6-1; cdr3_nt: TGTGCCAGCAGTGGGGCAGGGTATGGAGCTTTCTTT; cdr3_aa: CASSGAGYGAFF
j_call: TRBJ2-3; d_call: NA; clone_size: once; cdr3_length: 15; v_call: TRBV9; cdr3_nt: TGTGCCAGCAGCGTGGGGCGGAGTGACACAGATACGCAGTATTTT; cdr3_aa: CASSVGRSDTDTQYF
j_call: TRBJ2-3; d_call: NA; clone_size: NA; cdr3_length: 14; v_call: TRBV7-8; cdr3_nt: TGTGCCAGCAGCCCGGGTCACCACACAGATACGCAGTATTTT; cdr3_aa: CASSPGHHTDTQYF
j_call: TRBJ2-1; d_call: NA; clone_size: NA; cdr3_length: 13; v_call: TRBV27; cdr3_nt: TGTGCCAGCAGTTTAGCCAGCGCGCCCCGAGAGTTCTTC; cdr3_aa: CASSLASAPREFF
j_call: TRBJ2-1; d_call: NA; clone_size: NA; cdr3_length: 11; v_call: TRBV7-2; cdr3_nt: TGTGCCAGCAGTCCCAGGAATGAGCAGTTCTTC; cdr3_aa: CASSPRNEQFF
j_call: TRBJ2-5; d_call: TRBD1; clone_size: NA; cdr3_length: 14; v_call: TRBV7-2; cdr3_nt: TGTGCCAGCAGCCCAGACAGGGCCCAAGAGACCCAGTACTTC; cdr3_aa: CASSPDRAQETQYF
j_call: TRBJ1-2; d_call: TRBD1; clone_size: NA; cdr3_length: 15; v_call: TRBV15; cdr3_nt: TGTGCCACCAGCGGAGCTTGGACAGGGGACTATGGCTACACCTTC; cdr3_aa: CATSGAWTGDYGYTF
j_call: TRBJ2-2; d_call: TRBD1; clone_size: NA; cdr3_length: 14; v_call: TRBV7-3; cdr3_nt: TGTGCCAGCAGTCCAACAGGGGCCACCGGGGAGCTGTTTTTT; cdr3_aa: CASSPTGATGELFF
j_call: TRBJ2-7; d_call: NA; clone_size: NA; cdr3_length: 16; v_call: TRBV27; cdr3_nt: TGTGCCAGCAGTTCAAGCCCGACCATTACCGGACATGAGCAGTACTTC; cdr3_aa: CASSSSPTITGHEQYF
j_call: TRBJ1-4; d_call: NA; clone_size: NA; cdr3_length: 13; v_call: TRBV6-1; cdr3_nt: TGTGCCAGCAGTGACAGGGTTAGGGAAAAACTGTTTTTT; cdr3_aa: CASSDRVREKLFF
j_call: TRBJ2-7; d_call: NA; clone_size: NA; cdr3_length: 13; v_call: TRBV7-7; cdr3_nt: TGTGCCAGCAGCTCAGGGGTGGGTATGGAGCAGTACTTC; cdr3_aa: CASSSGVGMEQYF
j_call: TRBJ1-3; d_call: NA; clone_size: NA; cdr3_length: 16; v_call: TRBV7-9; cdr3_nt: TGTGCCAGCAGCTTCACGGATCGGGGGTTTGGAAACACCATATATTTT; cdr3_aa: CASSFTDRGFGNTIYF
j_call: TRBJ2-5; d_call: NA; clone_size: NA; cdr3_length: 11; v_call: TRBV20-1; cdr3_nt: TGCAGTGCTCAGACTCGGGAGACCCAGTACTTC; cdr3_aa: CSAQTRETQYF
j_call: TRBJ1-3; d_call: NA; clone_size: NA; cdr3_length: 13; v_call: TRBV10-3; cdr3_nt: TGTGCCATCAGCCAGATTCAAGGAAACACCATATATTTT; cdr3_aa: CAISQIQGNTIYF
j_call: TRBJ1-2; d_call: NA; clone_size: NA; cdr3_length: 14; v_call: TRBV18; cdr3_nt: TGTGCCAGCTCACCAGAGAGGAAAAACTATGGCTACACCTTC; cdr3_aa: CASSPERKNYGYTF
j_call: TRBJ1-1; d_call: NA; clone_size: NA; cdr3_length: 13; v_call: TRBV7-3; cdr3_nt: TGTGCCAGCAGCTCGACAGGTTACACTGAAGCTTTCTTT; cdr3_aa: CASSSTGYTEAFF
j_call: TRBJ1-1; d_call: NA; clone_size: NA; cdr3_length: 13; v_call: TRBV9; cdr3_nt: TGTGCCAGCAGCGGGCACCAGAACACTGAAGCTTTCTTT; cdr3_aa: CASSGHQNTEAFF
j_call: TRBJ2-7; d_call: TRBD1; clone_size: NA; cdr3_length: 14; v_call: TRBV30; cdr3_nt: TGTGCCTGGAGTCTGACAGGGGGGGCCTACGAGCAGTACTTC; cdr3_aa: CAWSLTGGAYEQYF
j_call: TRBJ1-2; d_call: TRBD1; clone_size: NA; cdr3_length: 13; v_call: TRBV6-5; cdr3_nt: TGTGCCAGCAGCCGACAGGGCCCCTATGGCTACACCTTC; cdr3_aa: CASSRQGPYGYTF
j_call: TRBJ2-5; d_call: TRBD1; clone_size: NA; cdr3_length: 13; v_call: TRBV30; cdr3_nt: TGTGCCTGGAGCACAGGGGTTCAAGAGACCCAGTACTTC; cdr3_aa: CAWSTGVQETQYF
j_call: TRBJ2-3; d_call: NA; clone_size: NA; cdr3_length: 15; v_call: TRBV5-1; cdr3_nt: TGCGCCAGCAGCCTGGGACGAGGAACTGCAGATACGCAGTATTTT; cdr3_aa: CASSLGRGTADTQYF
j_call: TRBJ1-5; d_call: NA; clone_size: NA; cdr3_length: 16; v_call: TRBV6-4; cdr3_nt: TGTGCCAGCAGTGGGGGGGGAGCCGATAGCAATCAGCCCCAGCATTTT; cdr3_aa: CASSGGGADSNQPQHF
j_call: TRBJ2-1; d_call: TRBD2; clone_size: NA; cdr3_length: 15; v_call: TRBV9; cdr3_nt: TGTGCCAGCACCTTTAGCGGGGGGGCCCGGGATGAGCAGTTCTTC; cdr3_aa: CASTFSGGARDEQFF
j_call: TRBJ2-4; d_call: NA; clone_size: NA; cdr3_length: 15; v_call: TRBV19; cdr3_nt: TGTGCCAGTAGTATAGCCCCTCTGGCCAAAAACATTCAGTACTTC; cdr3_aa: CASSIAPLAKNIQYF